This TCR beta chain was sequenced in a study of shared clonotypes between healthy human individuals. Repertoires were generated with immunoSEQ multiplex PCR, while TCRdb's copy carries only in-frame clones and drops some. The data hold fewer than 2.5 million clones, with roughly 93% observed a single time. Trimming removed 1 base at V and 2 bases at J, with 9 bases between. The CDR3 runs 14 residues. Per germline, CDR1 SGHRS and CDR2 YFSETQ. The TCR originated in a man aged 18 to 30 in good health. Some clones in this sample may be carry-over from other donors' samples. The sample taken for sequencing was naive CD4+ T cells from PBMCs. The subset: CD45RA+ positively selected. J is TRBJ1-1 and V is TRBV5-1; D is ambiguous. DNA for the CDR3: TGCGCCAGCAGCTTGTGGACGGTCAACACTGAAGCTTTCTTT. This sequence encodes CASSLWTVNTEAFF.